This T cell receptor beta chain derives from a study of T cell repertoires in cytomegalovirus infection. The study's findings and limits: HLA-C-restricted CMV clonotypes gave the most frequent clonotype in two of eight donors. Carriage of CMV together with the relevant HLA was identifiable through cumulative public TCR beta family frequency.

TCRdb called the reads again in MiXCR, with one record for every CDR3 protein. The table includes 150,000 to 200,000 distinct CDR3 sequences, over 13% detected once. This clonotype was counted only a few times. The target antigen is unknown. The receptor comes from a human donor in good health (CMV status not recorded). Some clones in this sample may be carry-over from other donors' samples. Sequenced input: PBMCs.

In nucleotides, the CDR3 is TGTGCCAGCAGCCCGTTCGCTGGACAGTTGAACACTGAAGCTTTCTTT. Its protein is CASSPFAGQLNTEAFF. J is TRBJ1-1 and V is TRBV14, with TRBD1 as a possible D gene (6 bases). CDR3 length equals 16 residues. CDR1 SGHDN and CDR2 FVKESK come from the germline V gene. Trimming stripped 4 bases from V and 0 bases from J, with 15 bases between. Together with reference TRBV14 and TRBJ1-1, the CDR3 gives the full variable domain: EAGVTQFPSHSVIEKGQTVTLRCDPISGHDNLYWYRRVMGKEIKFLLHFVKESKQDESGMPNNRFLAERTGGTYSTLKVQPAELEDSGVYFCASSPFAGQLNTEAFFGQGTRLTVV.